This T cell receptor (beta chain) emerged from a study of T cells after yellow fever vaccination. Study observations and caveats: Any FACS-sorted repertoire could hold abundant clonotypes that contaminate it from the bulk population. Secondary responses were weaker yet peaked faster, day 5 versus 15. The study re-detected most primary-vaccination clones after the booster (under 97% CD4, 88% CD8).

TCR cDNA, made by 5'RACE template switching, carried an added universal primer site and UMIs. TCRdb re-called the 5' RACE reads with MiXCR, one entry per CDR3 protein. The top ten clones hold 15% to 25% of a sample with about 21,000 distinct CDR3 sequences, less than 5.5% of them seen once. This clonotype has at least ten counts. The CDR3 covers 18 residues. Germline CDR1 is LGHNA and CDR2 is YSLEER. V lost 2 bases, J lost 1 base, and 17 bases lay in between. The specimen comprised PBMCs, either bulk or a sorted T-cell subset (CD4+, CD8+, memory, or dextramer-sorted; not recorded which), sampled around 45 days after the first yellow fever vaccination. The chain couples TRBV4-3 to TRBJ2-2, with D perhaps given as TRBD1 or TRBD2 (5 bases each). This TCR derives from a man in his late teens or twenties who received the YFV17D yellow fever vaccine. Written as DNA, the CDR3 is TGCGCCAGCAGCCAACAGCTATCCGGGACCCTGAACACCGGGGAGCTGTTTTTT. It translates to CASSQQLSGTLNTGELFF.